This entry features one T cell receptor (beta chain) sequence. This sample stems from a study of blood T cell repertoires in COVID-19. J gave up 3 bases and V 3 bases, and 6 bases lay outside the gene matches. Germline CDR1 and CDR2: LNHDA and SQIVND (reference sequence). The CDR3 consists of 16 residues. Study processing details: Reference gene primer amplification gave estimated nucleated cell counts. The repertoire was sequenced with immunoSEQ multiplex PCR; TCRdb's copy has only in-frame clones and lacks some. Clone size and the V and J calls come from that table; the DNA yielded D and trimming. The repertoire has just under 350,000 clones, 83% of them found once; the top ten carry 2.5% to 3%.

The sequencing input was peripheral blood. The source of this sequence is a man younger than 40 with active or convalescent COVID-19. The V call is TRBV19, the J call TRBJ1-2; 11 bases align to TRBD1. The CDR3 spells CASSILGQGADYGYTF. Written as DNA, the CDR3 is TGTGCCAGTAGTATTCTAGGACAGGGGGCGGACTATGGCTACACCTTC.